Listed below are T cell receptor beta chains from one sample, sequenced in a study of cytomegalovirus exposure and HLA in healthy donors. Generated by immunoSEQ multiplex PCR, the TCRdb table keeps only in-frame clones and is missing some. The repertoire holds 150,000 or so clones, 64% seen once, with around 3% in the top ten. Specimen: PBMCs. These receptor sequences come from a woman in her 30s in good health and CMV-seropositive. CDR3s include the opening cysteine and the closing phenylalanine or tryptophan. Each record gives: J gene, CDR3 length, clone size, V gene, CDR3 protein. Size values are once, few and many counts, or a class for expanded clones, and some rows have none.

j_call: TRBJ2-6; cdr3_length: 17; clone_size: many; v_call: TRBV28; cdr3_aa: CASRRDRPNSGANVLTF
j_call: TRBJ1-1; cdr3_length: 12; clone_size: few; v_call: TRBV7-9; cdr3_aa: CASSLVISEAFF
j_call: TRBJ2-7; cdr3_length: 16; clone_size: -; v_call: TRBV27; cdr3_aa: CASSRGLAGVSDEQYF
j_call: TRBJ2-6; cdr3_length: 15; clone_size: -; v_call: TRBV6-4; cdr3_aa: CASSARESGANVLTF
j_call: TRBJ2-5; cdr3_length: 13; clone_size: -; v_call: TRBV15; cdr3_aa: CATSPAGAETQYF
j_call: TRBJ1-6; cdr3_length: 13; clone_size: -; v_call: TRBV11-3; cdr3_aa: CASSSGQGSPLHF
j_call: TRBJ2-7; cdr3_length: 16; clone_size: few; v_call: TRBV7-6; cdr3_aa: CASSLLPGLESYEQYF
j_call: TRBJ2-1; cdr3_length: 14; clone_size: -; v_call: TRBV6-5; cdr3_aa: CASSYSTGGDEQFF
j_call: TRBJ1-3; cdr3_length: 16; clone_size: -; v_call: TRBV5-1; cdr3_aa: CASSLGAGISGNTIYF
j_call: TRBJ1-1; cdr3_length: 13; clone_size: few; v_call: TRBV6-1; cdr3_aa: CASIRDLNTEAFF
j_call: TRBJ1-5; cdr3_length: 18; clone_size: few; v_call: TRBV7-9; cdr3_aa: CASSQIEVGQYSNQPQHF
j_call: TRBJ2-1; cdr3_length: 18; clone_size: -; v_call: TRBV7-9; cdr3_aa: CASSLGLAEWSSYNEQFF
j_call: TRBJ1-3; cdr3_length: 16; clone_size: -; v_call: TRBV28; cdr3_aa: CASSLPQGYSGNTIYF